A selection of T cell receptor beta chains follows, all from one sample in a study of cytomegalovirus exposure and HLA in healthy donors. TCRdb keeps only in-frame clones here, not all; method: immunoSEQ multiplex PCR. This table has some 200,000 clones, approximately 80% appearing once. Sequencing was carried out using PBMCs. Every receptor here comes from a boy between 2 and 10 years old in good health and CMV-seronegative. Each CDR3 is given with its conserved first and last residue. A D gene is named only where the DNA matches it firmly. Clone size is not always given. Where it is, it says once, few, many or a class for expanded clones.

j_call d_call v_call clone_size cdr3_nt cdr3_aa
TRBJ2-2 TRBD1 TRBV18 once TGTGCCAGCTCACACAGGGGGCACCTCCCCGGGGAGCTGTTTTTT CASSHRGHLPGELFF
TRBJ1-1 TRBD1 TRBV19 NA TGTGCCAGTAGTCCCCGGGACAGGGGGGGCACTGAAGCTTTCTTT CASSPRDRGGTEAFF
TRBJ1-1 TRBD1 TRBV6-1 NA TGTGCCAGCAGTTTCGGGACAGGGATGAACACTGAAGCTTTCTTT CASSFGTGMNTEAFF
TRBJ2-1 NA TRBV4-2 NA TGTGCCAGCAGCCAAGAGCAGGAACCAAGCTCCTACAATGAGCAGTTCTTC CASSQEQEPSSYNEQFF
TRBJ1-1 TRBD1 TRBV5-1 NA TGCGCCAGCAGCATGAGGACAGGGAAAGCCATGAACACTGAAGCTTTCTTT CASSMRTGKAMNTEAFF
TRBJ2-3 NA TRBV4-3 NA TGCGCCAGCAGCCAAGAGGCCGCGGTTTTCACAGATACGCAGTATTTT CASSQEAAVFTDTQYF
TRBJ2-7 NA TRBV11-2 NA TGTGCCAGCAGCTCCACCACGCGGGACAGCTCCTACGAGCAGTACTTC CASSSTTRDSSYEQYF
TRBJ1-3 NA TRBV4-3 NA TGCGCCAGCAGCCAAGATGGAGCCTCTGGAAACACCATATATTTT CASSQDGASGNTIYF
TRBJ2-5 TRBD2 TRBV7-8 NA TGTGCCAGCAGCTTAATTCCTAGCGGGTTGGAGACCCAGTACTTC CASSLIPSGLETQYF
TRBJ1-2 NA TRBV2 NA TGTGCCAGCAGGTCGACAGGCCGTTATGGCTACACCTTC CASRSTGRYGYTF
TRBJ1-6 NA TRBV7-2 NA TGTGCCAGCAGCTTTCCCCTCCCGGGGGCACCCCTCCACTTT CASSFPLPGAPLHF
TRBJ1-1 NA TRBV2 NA TGTGCCAGCAGCTACGGTGGCACTGAAGCTTTCTTT CASSYGGTEAFF
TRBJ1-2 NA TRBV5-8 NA TGTGCCAGCAGCTTTAGTCTCGGGACCGGAGGGGACTATGGCTACACCTTC CASSFSLGTGGDYGYTF
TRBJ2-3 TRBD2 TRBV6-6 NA TGTGCCAGCAGCCACACGACTAGCGGGGGCTCAGATACGCAGTATTTT CASSHTTSGGSDTQYF
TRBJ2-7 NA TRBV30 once TGTGCCTGGAGTGTAGTCCCGAGGGCCGAGCAGTACTTC CAWSVVPRAEQYF
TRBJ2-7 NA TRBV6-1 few TGTGCCAGCAGAATCTCCTTAATCTACGAGCAGTACTTC CASRISLIYEQYF
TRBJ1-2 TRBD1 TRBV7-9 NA TGTGCCAGCAGCTTAGCGCTTGGGACAGGGAGGAATGGCTACACCTTC CASSLALGTGRNGYTF
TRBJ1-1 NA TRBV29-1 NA TGCAGCGCCTCCACAGGGATCGGGACTGAAGCTTTCTTT CSASTGIGTEAFF
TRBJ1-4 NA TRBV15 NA TGTGCCACCAAGAGCAACTCAGGCAGTAATGAAAAACTGTTTTTT CATKSNSGSNEKLFF
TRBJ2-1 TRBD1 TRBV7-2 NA TGTGCCAGCAGCCGACAGGGGGTCAATGAGCAGTTCTTC CASSRQGVNEQFF
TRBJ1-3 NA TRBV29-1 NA TGCAGCGTTAGAAGTGCCCGGGAGAGCTCTGGAAACACCATATATTTT CSVRSARESSGNTIYF
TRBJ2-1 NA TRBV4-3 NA TGCGCCAGCAGCCACCGCAGGGGGGCGGGGGGAAGGAATGAGCAGTTCTTC CASSHRRGAGGRNEQFF
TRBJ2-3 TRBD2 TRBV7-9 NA TGTGCCAGCAGCCATCCTTTAGGGCTAGCGGGGGGGCCAACAGATACGCAGTATTTT CASSHPLGLAGGPTDTQYF
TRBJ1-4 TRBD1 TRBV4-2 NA TGTGCCAGCAGCGCTCGGGACAGGGAGAATGAAAAACTGTTTTTT CASSARDRENEKLFF
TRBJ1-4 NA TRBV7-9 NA TGTGCCAGCAACCCGCGGCCCACTAATGAAAAACTGTTTTTT CASNPRPTNEKLFF
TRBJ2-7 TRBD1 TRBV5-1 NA TGCGCCAGTCGTCCCACCACCGGGACAGCCTACGAGCAGTACTTC CASRPTTGTAYEQYF